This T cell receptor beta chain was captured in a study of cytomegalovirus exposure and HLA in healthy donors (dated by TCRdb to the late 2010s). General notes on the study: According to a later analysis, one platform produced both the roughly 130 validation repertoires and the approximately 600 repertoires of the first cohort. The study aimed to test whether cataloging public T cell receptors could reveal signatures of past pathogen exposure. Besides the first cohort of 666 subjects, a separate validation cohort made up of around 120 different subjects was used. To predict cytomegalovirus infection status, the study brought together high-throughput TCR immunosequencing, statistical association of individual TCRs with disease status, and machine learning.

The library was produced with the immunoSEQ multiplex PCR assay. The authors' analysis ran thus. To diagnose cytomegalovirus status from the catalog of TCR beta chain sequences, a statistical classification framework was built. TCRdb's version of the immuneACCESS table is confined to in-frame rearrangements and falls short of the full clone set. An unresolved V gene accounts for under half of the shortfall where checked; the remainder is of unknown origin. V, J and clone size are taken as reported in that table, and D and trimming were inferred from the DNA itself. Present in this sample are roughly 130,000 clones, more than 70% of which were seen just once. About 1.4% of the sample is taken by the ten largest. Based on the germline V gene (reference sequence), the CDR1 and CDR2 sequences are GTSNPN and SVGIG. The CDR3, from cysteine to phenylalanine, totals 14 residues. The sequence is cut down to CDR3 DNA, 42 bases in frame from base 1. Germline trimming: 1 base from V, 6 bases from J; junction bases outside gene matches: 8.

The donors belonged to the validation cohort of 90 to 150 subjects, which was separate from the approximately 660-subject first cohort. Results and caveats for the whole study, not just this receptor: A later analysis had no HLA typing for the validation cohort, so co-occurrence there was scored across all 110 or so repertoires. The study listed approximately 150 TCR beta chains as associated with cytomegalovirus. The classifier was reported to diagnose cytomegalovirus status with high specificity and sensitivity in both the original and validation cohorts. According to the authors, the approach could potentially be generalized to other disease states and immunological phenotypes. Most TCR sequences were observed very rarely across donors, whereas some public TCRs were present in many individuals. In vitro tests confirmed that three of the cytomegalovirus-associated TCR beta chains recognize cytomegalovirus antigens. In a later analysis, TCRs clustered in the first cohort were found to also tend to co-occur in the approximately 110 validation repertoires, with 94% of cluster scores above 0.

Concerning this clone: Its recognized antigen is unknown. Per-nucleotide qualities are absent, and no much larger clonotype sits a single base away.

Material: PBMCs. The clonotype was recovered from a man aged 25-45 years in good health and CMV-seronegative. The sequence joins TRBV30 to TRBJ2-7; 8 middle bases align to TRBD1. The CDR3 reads CAWSGRDRRSEQYF. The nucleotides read TGTGCCTGGAGTGGAAGGGACAGGAGGAGCGAGCAGTACTTC.